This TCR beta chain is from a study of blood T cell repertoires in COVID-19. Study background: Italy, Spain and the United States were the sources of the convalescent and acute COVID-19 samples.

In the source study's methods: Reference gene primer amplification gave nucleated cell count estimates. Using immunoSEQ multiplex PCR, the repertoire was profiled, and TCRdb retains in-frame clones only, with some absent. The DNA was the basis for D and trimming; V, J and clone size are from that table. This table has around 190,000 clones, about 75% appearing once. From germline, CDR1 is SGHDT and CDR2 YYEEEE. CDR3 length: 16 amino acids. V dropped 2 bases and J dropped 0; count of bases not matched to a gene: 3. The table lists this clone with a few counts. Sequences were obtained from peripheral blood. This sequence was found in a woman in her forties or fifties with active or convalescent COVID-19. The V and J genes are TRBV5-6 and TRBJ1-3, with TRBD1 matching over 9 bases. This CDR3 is CASSLDRGSSGNTIYF. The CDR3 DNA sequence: TGTGCCAGCAGCTTAGACAGGGGGAGCTCTGGAAACACCATATATTTT. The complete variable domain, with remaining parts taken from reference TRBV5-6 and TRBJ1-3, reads DAGVTQSPTHLIKTRGQQVTLRCSPKSGHDTVSWYQQALGQGPQFIFQYYEEEERQRGNFPDRFSGHQFPNYSSELNVNALLLGDSALYLCASSLDRGSSGNTIYFGEGSWLTVV.